This TCR beta chain appears in the sequencing data of a study of blood T cell repertoires in COVID-19. Original data processing: Scientists estimated how many nucleated cells there were by amplifying reference gene primers. The assay was immunoSEQ multiplex PCR, and TCRdb's table has in-frame clones only and misses some. The D gene and trimming were derived from the DNA, and the V and J assignments and clone size from that table. The repertoire holds under 500,000 clones, roughly nine tenths seen once, with around 1.1% in the top ten. Cohort assignment relied on participant-reported clinical history. This TCR was recovered from a man under 40 who had recovered from COVID-19. What was sequenced was PBMCs or T cells enriched from blood (not recorded which).

The DNA for the CDR3 is TGCGCCAGCAGGGTAGGGGGATTTGGAAACACCATATATTTT. Amino acid sequence: CASRVGGFGNTIYF. The V gene is TRBV5-1, the J gene TRBJ1-3; weak D call: TRBD1 (6 bases). V was cut by 5 bases and J by 3 bases, with 12 bases left in between. The CDR3 sequence is 14 residues long. Germline CDR1 reads SGHRS; CDR2 reads YFSETQ.